Listed below are T cell receptor beta chains from one sample, sequenced in a study of CD8 T cells in ankylosing spondylitis. TCRdb ran MiXCR on the 5' RACE reads and lists one entry per CDR3 protein. The repertoire consists of 250,000 to 400,000 distinct CDR3 sequences, with 9.5% to 13% occurring once and the leading ten covering about 10%. Input material: blood, either unsorted or a sorted T cell fraction (not recorded which). Source of these receptors: a female donor with ankylosing spondylitis or in good health (not recorded which). Both conserved end residues are part of each CDR3. Each record gives: J gene, clone size, D gene, V gene, CDR3 protein, CDR3 DNA. A D gene is named only where the DNA matches it firmly. Clone size is given for some rows only: seen once, a few or many times, or a class if the clone is expanded.

j_call: TRBJ1-1
clone_size: few
d_call: TRBD1
v_call: TRBV5-1
cdr3_aa: CASSQTGTALVNTEAFF
cdr3_nt: TGCGCCAGCAGCCAGACAGGGACAGCTTTAGTTAACACTGAAGCTTTCTTT

j_call: TRBJ2-1
clone_size: many
d_call: .
v_call: TRBV20-1
cdr3_aa: CSANPPPGTYNEQFF
cdr3_nt: TGCAGTGCTAACCCCCCCCCAGGAACTTACAATGAGCAGTTCTTC

j_call: TRBJ2-2
clone_size: few
d_call: TRBD1
v_call: TRBV20-1
cdr3_aa: CSANYRDRGEWTGELFF
cdr3_nt: TGCAGTGCTAACTACCGGGACAGGGGAGAGTGGACCGGGGAGCTGTTTTTT

j_call: TRBJ2-2
clone_size: few
d_call: .
v_call: TRBV21-1
cdr3_aa: CASSKNLAGGNTGELFF
cdr3_nt: TGTGCCAGCAGCAAAAATCTAGCGGGAGGGAACACCGGGGAGCTGTTTTTT

j_call: TRBJ2-3
clone_size: .
d_call: .
v_call: TRBV20-1
cdr3_aa: CSARRDSRGTDTQYF
cdr3_nt: TGCAGTGCTCGCCGGGACTCGCGGGGCACAGATACGCAGTATTTT

j_call: TRBJ2-2
clone_size: many
d_call: .
v_call: TRBV12-3/TRBV12-4
cdr3_aa: CASSPGSLTGELFF
cdr3_nt: TGTGCCAGCAGCCCCGGGAGCTTAACCGGGGAGCTGTTTTTT

j_call: TRBJ1-2
clone_size: many
d_call: .
v_call: TRBV20-1
cdr3_aa: CSAPRFDSNYGYTF
cdr3_nt: TGCAGTGCTCCCCGCTTCGACAGTAACTATGGCTACACCTTC

j_call: TRBJ2-1
clone_size: few
d_call: TRBD2
v_call: TRBV3-1
cdr3_aa: CASSQDVGRAADEQFF
cdr3_nt: TGTGCCAGCAGCCAAGATGTCGGGAGGGCCGCGGATGAGCAGTTCTTC

j_call: TRBJ1-4
clone_size: .
d_call: .
v_call: TRBV20-1
cdr3_aa: CSANREEKLFF
cdr3_nt: TGCAGTGCGAACAGGGAGGAAAAACTGTTTTTT

j_call: TRBJ2-3
clone_size: few
d_call: TRBD2
v_call: TRBV19
cdr3_aa: CASKGLGQSTDTQYF
cdr3_nt: TGTGCCAGTAAGGGACTAGGACAGAGCACAGATACGCAGTATTTT

j_call: TRBJ2-7
clone_size: many
d_call: .
v_call: TRBV27
cdr3_aa: CASSPTTVSGVSYEQYF
cdr3_nt: TGTGCCAGCAGCCCAACAACGGTGTCAGGGGTGTCATACGAGCAGTACTTC

j_call: TRBJ2-2
clone_size: .
d_call: .
v_call: TRBV20-1
cdr3_aa: CSASPRTGELFF
cdr3_nt: TGCAGTGCTAGCCCCCGCACCGGGGAGCTGTTTTTT

j_call: TRBJ2-1
clone_size: few
d_call: TRBD2
v_call: TRBV27
cdr3_aa: CASSFVAGEGNEQFF
cdr3_nt: TGTGCCAGCAGTTTTGTCGCGGGAGAGGGAAATGAGCAGTTCTTC

j_call: TRBJ1-4
clone_size: many
d_call: TRBD1
v_call: TRBV12-3/TRBV12-4
cdr3_aa: CASTAGGQGNEKLFF
cdr3_nt: TGTGCCAGCACAGCGGGGGGACAGGGGAATGAAAAACTGTTTTTT

j_call: TRBJ1-2
clone_size: few
d_call: .
v_call: TRBV6-5
cdr3_aa: CASSYRGFNYGYTF
cdr3_nt: TGTGCCAGCAGTTACAGAGGGTTCAACTATGGCTACACCTTC

j_call: TRBJ2-7
clone_size: many
d_call: .
v_call: TRBV7-2
cdr3_aa: CASVEGGGFSYEQYF
cdr3_nt: TGTGCCAGCGTAGAGGGGGGAGGTTTCAGCTACGAGCAGTACTTC

j_call: TRBJ2-1
clone_size: many
d_call: TRBD2
v_call: TRBV7-2
cdr3_aa: CASSLAITSGRVDEQFF
cdr3_nt: TGTGCCAGCAGCTTAGCTATAACTAGCGGGAGAGTGGATGAGCAGTTCTTC

j_call: TRBJ2-3
clone_size: many
d_call: .
v_call: TRBV20-1
cdr3_aa: CSVRDGSDTQYF
cdr3_nt: TGCAGTGTAAGAGATGGGTCAGATACGCAGTATTTT

j_call: TRBJ1-4
clone_size: .
d_call: .
v_call: TRBV12-3/TRBV12-4
cdr3_aa: CGSSLQNWGEKLFF
cdr3_nt: TGTGGCAGCAGTCTACAGAACTGGGGTGAAAAACTGTTTTTT

j_call: TRBJ2-7
clone_size: many
d_call: .
v_call: TRBV6-5
cdr3_aa: CASSSGGGINEQYF
cdr3_nt: TGTGCCAGCAGTTCCGGGGGCGGGATCAACGAGCAGTACTTC

j_call: TRBJ2-1
clone_size: .
d_call: .
v_call: TRBV6-1
cdr3_aa: CASSPIPPGAVNEQFF
cdr3_nt: TGTGCCAGCAGTCCAATCCCGCCGGGGGCGGTCAATGAGCAGTTCTTC

j_call: TRBJ1-1
clone_size: many
d_call: .
v_call: TRBV20-1
cdr3_aa: CSGNKQGEAFF
cdr3_nt: TGCAGTGGGAACAAGCAGGGTGAAGCTTTCTTT

j_call: TRBJ1-2
clone_size: many
d_call: TRBD1
v_call: TRBV5-1
cdr3_aa: CASSLGTGGLLNYGYTF
cdr3_nt: TGCGCCAGCAGCCTAGGGACAGGGGGCCTTCTCAACTATGGCTACACCTTC

j_call: TRBJ2-3
clone_size: many
d_call: .
v_call: TRBV20-1
cdr3_aa: CSARDPAGRGTDTQYF
cdr3_nt: TGCAGTGCTAGAGATCCCGCGGGAAGGGGGACAGATACGCAGTATTTT

j_call: TRBJ1-2
clone_size: many
d_call: TRBD1
v_call: TRBV5-1
cdr3_aa: CASRTGLDYGYTF
cdr3_nt: TGCGCCAGCAGGACAGGGTTGGACTATGGCTACACCTTC

j_call: TRBJ2-7
clone_size: many
d_call: .
v_call: TRBV20-1
cdr3_aa: CSAREVVTGYEQYF
cdr3_nt: TGCAGTGCTAGAGAGGTCGTAACGGGCTACGAGCAGTACTTC

j_call: TRBJ2-2
clone_size: many
d_call: .
v_call: TRBV4-2
cdr3_aa: CASSQESRNTGELFF
cdr3_nt: TGTGCCAGCAGCCAAGAAAGTCGGAACACCGGGGAGCTGTTTTTT

j_call: TRBJ1-2
clone_size: many
d_call: .
v_call: TRBV4-3
cdr3_aa: CASSRSSLVGNHGYTF
cdr3_nt: TGCGCCAGCAGCCGAAGCTCTTTGGTGGGGAACCATGGCTACACCTTC

j_call: TRBJ1-4
clone_size: .
d_call: .
v_call: TRBV18
cdr3_aa: CASSPISGRNNEKLFF
cdr3_nt: TGTGCCAGCTCACCAATCTCTGGGAGGAATAATGAAAAACTGTTTTTT

j_call: TRBJ2-7
clone_size: .
d_call: .
v_call: TRBV20-1
cdr3_aa: CSALTREQYF
cdr3_nt: TGCAGTGCTCTAACTCGCGAGCAGTACTTC

j_call: TRBJ1-4
clone_size: many
d_call: .
v_call: TRBV18
cdr3_aa: CASSAGRGRNEKLFF
cdr3_nt: TGTGCCAGCTCCGCTGGGCGGGGCCGAAATGAAAAACTGTTTTTT

j_call: TRBJ1-5
clone_size: many
d_call: .
v_call: TRBV7-2
cdr3_aa: CASSRAGALQLGNQPQHF
cdr3_nt: TGTGCCAGCAGCCGAGCGGGGGCCCTCCAGTTGGGCAATCAGCCCCAGCATTTT

j_call: TRBJ2-3
clone_size: many
d_call: .
v_call: TRBV25-1
cdr3_aa: CASSPSVSTDTQYF
cdr3_nt: TGTGCCAGCAGTCCCTCTGTTAGCACAGATACGCAGTATTTT

j_call: TRBJ2-3
clone_size: many
d_call: .
v_call: TRBV5-1
cdr3_aa: CASSGPWGGADTQYF
cdr3_nt: TGCGCCAGCAGCGGCCCATGGGGTGGCGCAGATACGCAGTATTTT

j_call: TRBJ2-3
clone_size: many
d_call: .
v_call: TRBV10-2
cdr3_aa: CASSAGAGAADTQYF
cdr3_nt: TGCGCCAGCAGTGCTGGGGCAGGGGCCGCGGATACGCAGTATTTT

j_call: TRBJ1-5
clone_size: few
d_call: .
v_call: TRBV12-3/TRBV12-4
cdr3_aa: CASSFGTPRGNQPQHF
cdr3_nt: TGTGCCAGCAGTTTCGGGACACCCCGGGGCAATCAGCCCCAGCATTTT

j_call: TRBJ2-4
clone_size: many
d_call: TRBD1
v_call: TRBV5-1
cdr3_aa: CASSWTGEKNIQYF
cdr3_nt: TGCGCCAGCAGCTGGACAGGGGAAAAAAACATTCAGTACTTC

j_call: TRBJ1-3
clone_size: .
d_call: .
v_call: TRBV20-1
cdr3_aa: CSARQGTSGNTIYF
cdr3_nt: TGCAGTGCTAGACAGGGGACCTCTGGAAACACCATATATTTT

j_call: TRBJ1-1
clone_size: many
d_call: TRBD1
v_call: TRBV7-9
cdr3_aa: CASSPGTGAFNTEAFF
cdr3_nt: TGTGCCAGCAGCCCAGGGACAGGGGCCTTTAACACTGAAGCTTTCTTT

j_call: TRBJ2-2
clone_size: many
d_call: .
v_call: TRBV5-4
cdr3_aa: CASSLWGTGELFF
cdr3_nt: TGTGCCAGCAGCTTATGGGGGACCGGGGAGCTGTTTTTT

j_call: TRBJ2-1
clone_size: many
d_call: TRBD1
v_call: TRBV7-7
cdr3_aa: CASSLATGVNEQFF
cdr3_nt: TGTGCTAGCAGCTTAGCAACAGGGGTAAATGAGCAGTTCTTC

j_call: TRBJ1-2
clone_size: few
d_call: .
v_call: TRBV20-1
cdr3_aa: CSARESRDFNGYTF
cdr3_nt: TGCAGTGCTAGAGAGTCCAGGGATTTCAACGGCTACACCTTC

j_call: TRBJ2-7
clone_size: many
d_call: TRBD2
v_call: TRBV11-2
cdr3_aa: CASSRLMGTSGRLANEQYF
cdr3_nt: TGTGCCAGCAGCAGACTTATGGGGACTAGCGGGAGGCTCGCCAACGAGCAGTACTTC

j_call: TRBJ2-5
clone_size: many
d_call: .
v_call: TRBV3-1
cdr3_aa: CASSQGLASGYGAQYF
cdr3_nt: TGTGCCAGCAGCCAAGGTCTAGCGAGCGGCTACGGGGCCCAGTACTTC

j_call: TRBJ2-2
clone_size: .
d_call: .
v_call: TRBV4-3
cdr3_aa: CASSLLSSNTGELFF
cdr3_nt: TGCGCCAGCAGCCTCCTGAGTAGTAACACCGGGGAGCTGTTTTTT

j_call: TRBJ2-1
clone_size: few
d_call: .
v_call: TRBV20-1
cdr3_aa: CSGESPSSYNEQFF
cdr3_nt: TGCAGTGGCGAAAGCCCCAGCTCCTACAATGAGCAGTTCTTC